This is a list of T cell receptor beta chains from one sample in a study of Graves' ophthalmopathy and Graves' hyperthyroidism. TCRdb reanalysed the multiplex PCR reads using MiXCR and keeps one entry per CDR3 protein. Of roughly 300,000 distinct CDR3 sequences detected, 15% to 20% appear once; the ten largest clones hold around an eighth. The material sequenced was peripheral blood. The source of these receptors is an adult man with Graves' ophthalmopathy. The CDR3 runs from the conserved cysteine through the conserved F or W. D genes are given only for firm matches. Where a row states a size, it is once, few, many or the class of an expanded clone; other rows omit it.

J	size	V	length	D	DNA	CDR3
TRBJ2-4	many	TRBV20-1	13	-	TGCAGTGCTAGTATGGCGGCCAAAAACATTCAGTACTTC	CSASMAAKNIQYF
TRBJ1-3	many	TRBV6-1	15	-	TGTGCCAGCAGAGTTACCTGGACTGCTGGAAACACCATATATTTT	CASRVTWTAGNTIYF
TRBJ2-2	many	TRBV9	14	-	TGTGCCAGCAGCTCGTCACGCGTCGCCGGGGAGCTGTTTTTT	CASSSSRVAGELFF
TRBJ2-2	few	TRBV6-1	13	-	TGTGCCAGCAGTGCCCTGGGGAGAGGGGAGCTGTTTTTT	CASSALGRGELFF
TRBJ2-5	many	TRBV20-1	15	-	TGCAGTGCTTCAAACCCAGCAGTAAGTCGAGAGACCCAGTACTTC	CSASNPAVSRETQYF
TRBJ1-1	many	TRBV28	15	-	TGTGCCAGCAGTTTAGCCGGGACGGCGAGGACTGAAGCTTTCTTT	CASSLAGTARTEAFF
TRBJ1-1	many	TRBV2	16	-	TGTGCCAGCAGTCCGTACTCCCGGGGGGGGGGCACTGAAGCTTTCTTT	CASSPYSRGGGTEAFF
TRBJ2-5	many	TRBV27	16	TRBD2	TGTGCCAGCAGTTTATGGCGGGGGAGCCACCAAGAGACCCAGTACTTC	CASSLWRGSHQETQYF
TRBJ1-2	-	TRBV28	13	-	TGTGCCAGCAGGGAGAGAGAACACTATGGCTACACCTTC	CASREREHYGYTF
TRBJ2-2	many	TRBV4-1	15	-	TGCGCCAGCAGCCAAGAACCAGGGGTGACCGGGGAGCTGTTTTTT	CASSQEPGVTGELFF
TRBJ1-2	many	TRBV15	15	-	TGTGCCACCAGCAGAGAAATACGCAGGGAAGGTGGCTACACCTTC	CATSREIRREGGYTF
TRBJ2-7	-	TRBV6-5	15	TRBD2	TGTGCCAGCAGTTACTCGGCTAGCGGGAGTGTGGAGCAGTACTTC	CASSYSASGSVEQYF
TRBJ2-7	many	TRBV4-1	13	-	TGCGCCAGCAGCCCGAACATCCTCTACGAGCAGTACTTC	CASSPNILYEQYF
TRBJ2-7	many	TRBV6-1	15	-	TGTGCCAGCAGTCCCTTGCATACAGTGTCCTACGAGCAGTACTTC	CASSPLHTVSYEQYF
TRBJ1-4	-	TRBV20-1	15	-	TGCAGTGCCGCGGGGGGGGGGAGAGCTAATGAAAAACTGTTTTTT	CSAAGGGRANEKLFF
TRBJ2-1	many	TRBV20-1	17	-	TGCAGTGCTAGAATCGATCGGAAGGTGAGCTCCTACAATGAGCAGTTCTTC	CSARIDRKVSSYNEQFF
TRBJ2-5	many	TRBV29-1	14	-	TGCAGCGTTGATCTAGCAGGACTACAAGAGACCCAGTACTTC	CSVDLAGLQETQYF
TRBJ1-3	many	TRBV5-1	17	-	TGCGCCAGCAGCTTGGGTCGTACGGGGGCGCGTGGAAACACCATATATTTT	CASSLGRTGARGNTIYF
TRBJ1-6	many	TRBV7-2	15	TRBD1	TGTGCCAGCAGCTTACAGGGGGCTAATAATTCACCCCTCCACTTT	CASSLQGANNSPLHF
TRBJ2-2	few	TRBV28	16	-	TGTGCCAGCAGTTTTGCCGGGACCCTTATCACCGGGGAGCTGTTTTTT	CASSFAGTLITGELFF
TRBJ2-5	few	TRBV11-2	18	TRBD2	TGTGCCAGCAGCAAGACCCTATCGGGAGGGACGAGGCTAGAGACCCAGTACTTC	CASSKTLSGGTRLETQYF
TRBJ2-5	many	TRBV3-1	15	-	TGTGCCAGCAGCCAAGTGGCACAGGGCGGGGAGACCCAGTACTTC	CASSQVAQGGETQYF
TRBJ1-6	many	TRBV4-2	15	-	TGTGCCAGCAGCCCGATTCCCCAGTCCAATTCACCCCTCCACTTT	CASSPIPQSNSPLHF
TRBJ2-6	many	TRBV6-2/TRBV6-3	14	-	TGTGCCAGCATCCGGGACTCTGGGGCCAACGTCCTGACTTTC	CASIRDSGANVLTF
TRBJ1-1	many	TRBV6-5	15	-	TGTGCCAGCAGGATGGGGCAGGGCGGGTTTTCTGAAGCTTTCTTT	CASRMGQGGFSEAFF
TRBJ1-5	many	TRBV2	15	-	TGTGCCAGCAGTGAAGGCCGACAGAGCAATCAGCCCCAGCATTTT	CASSEGRQSNQPQHF